The 17 T cell receptor beta chains in this list originate from one sample, sequenced in a study of a mutant IDH1 vaccine in newly diagnosed glioma. Time point: week 5, during vaccination. What each vaccine dose contained was 300 ug of mutant IDH1 20-mer peptide, accompanied by topical imiquimod. No antigens are known for them. Using immunoSEQ multiplex PCR, the repertoire was profiled, and TCRdb retains in-frame clones only, with some absent. The sample has about 75,000 clones, roughly nine tenths seen once; the top ten hold just over 0.55%. The sample here was PBMCs, taken from a glioma patient whose treatment included an IDH1 peptide vaccine. The receptors were sampled from a woman aged 50 to 60 with glioma.

This chain uses TRBV6-5 with TRBJ1-6; 7 nucleotides agree with TRBD1. Unmatched junction bases numbered 4, after V lost 5 bases and J lost 6 bases. In germline, CDR1 is MNHEY, CDR2 SVGAGI. CDR3 length: 14 residues. CDR3 protein: CASSQNRGNSPLHF. For the CDR3, the DNA is TGTGCCAGCAGTCAAAACAGGGGTAATTCACCCCTCCACTTT.

The CDR3 sequence: CASSISSGRTRDEQFF. The CDR3 DNA reads as TGTGCCAGTAGTATAAGTAGCGGGAGGACCAGGGATGAGCAGTTCTTC. V gene TRBV19 combines with J gene TRBJ2-1; 10 nucleotides line up with TRBD2. The CDR3 sequence is 16 residues long. The V gene end was trimmed by 2 bases and the J gene end by 8 bases; junction bases not matched to a gene: 9. Germline V gives CDR1 LNHDA, CDR2 SQIVND (reference sequence).

V usage is TRBV28 and J usage is TRBJ1-6; the match to TRBD1 covers 8 bases. J gave up 10 bases and V 7 bases, and 9 bases lay outside the gene matches. This CDR3 has 14 residues. In germline, CDR1 is MDHEN, CDR2 SYDVKM. The CDR3 DNA follows: TGTGCCAGCAAAGTCGGACAGGGAGGGTCACCCCTCCACTTT. Its translation is CASKVGQGGSPLHF.

The rearrangement joins TRBV15 to TRBJ2-2, with 10 bases identical to TRBD2. CDR1 and CDR2 (germline): LNHNV, YYDKDF (reference sequence). Trimming took 4 bases from V and 5 from J; bases not matched to a gene: 7. The length of the CDR3 is 16 residues. CDR3 protein: CATSKGTSVYTGELFF. Written as DNA, the CDR3 is TGTGCCACCAGCAAGGGGACTAGCGTTTATACCGGGGAGCTGTTTTTT.

The gene calls are TRBV5-4 and TRBJ2-7, with unresolved D. The germline gives CDR1 SGHNT, CDR2 YYREEE (reference sequence). The CDR3 has 13 residues. V was cut by 0 bases and J by 2 bases, with 6 bases left in between. The chain's CDR3 is CASSLDVPYEQYF. For the CDR3, the DNA is TGTGCCAGCAGCTTGGACGTACCCTACGAGCAGTACTTC.

Worth noting for this clone: A junction end diverges from the germline sequence, so it may reflect a read error. J is TRBJ2-7 and V is TRBV29-1, with D tentatively TRBD1 (6 bases). This CDR3 contains 13 residues. Germline V gene lookup returns CDR1 SQVTM and CDR2 ANQGSEA. This chain's CDR3 is CSVGAGATYVQYF. In nucleotides, the CDR3 is TGCAGCGTTGGGGCAGGGGCCACCTACGTGCAGTACTTC.

V is TRBV9 and J is TRBJ2-2; TRBD1 might be the D (5 bases). V was pared by 0 bases and J by 5 bases, with 11 bases between. The CDR3 consists of 15 residues. The germline V gene has CDR1 SGDLS and CDR2 YYNGEE. DNA for the CDR3: TGTGCCAGCAGCGTAGGTGCAGGGCCGACCGGGGAGCTGTTTTTT. It is translated as CASSVGAGPTGELFF. Combining the CDR3 with reference TRBV9 and TRBJ2-2 gives the whole variable domain DSGVTQTPKHLITATGQRVTLRCSPRSGDLSVYWYQQSLDQGLQFLIQYYNGEERAKGNILERFSAQQFPDLHSELNLSSLELGDSALYFCASSVGAGPTGELFFGEGSRLTVL.

In this sample, this clone turned up a few times. The chain couples TRBV19 to TRBJ2-5; the match to TRBD2 covers 14 bases. The CDR3 is 16 residues long. Germline V gene data show CDR1 as LNHDA and CDR2 as SQIVND (reference sequence). The trim removed 10 bases at V and 3 bases at J, leaving 10 bases unmatched. The CDR3 sequence is CATLGLAGVGEETQYF. Here the CDR3 DNA reads TGTGCCACCCTGGGACTAGCGGGAGTTGGGGAAGAGACCCAGTACTTC. Full variable domain (rest looked up from reference TRBV19 and TRBJ2-5): DGGITQSPKYLFRKEGQNVTLSCEQNLNHDAMYWYRQDPGQGLRLIYYSQIVNDFQKGDIAEGYSVSREKKESFPLTVTSAQKNPTAFYLCATLGLAGVGEETQYFGPGTRLLVL.

V gene TRBV11-2 combines with J gene TRBJ1-5; 8 bases match TRBD1. CDR1 is SGHAT, CDR2 FQNNGV, per germline. V was pared by 4 bases and J by 0 bases, with 5 bases of the junction left unmatched. The CDR3 loop spans 16 amino acids. The CDR3 DNA follows: TGTGCCAGCAGCTCTGGACAGGGCCTTAGCAATCAGCCCCAGCATTTT. As protein: CASSSGQGLSNQPQHF.

The chain is built from TRBV18 and TRBJ2-7; a weak D match, TRBD2 (5 bases). The V gene's germline CDR1 is KGHSH and CDR2 LQKENI. The CDR3 extends over 13 amino acids. Trimming pared 4 bases from V and 4 bases from J, leaving 11 bases between. The CDR3 sequence: CASSQLDRYEQYF. CDR3 DNA: TGTGCCAGCTCACAACTAGACCGGTACGAGCAGTACTTC.

The V call is TRBV29-1, the J call TRBJ2-3; D tentatively reads TRBD1 or TRBD2 (6 bases each). With 3 bases removed from V and 4 bases from J, the gap between germline ends came to 14 bases. Per germline, CDR1 SQVTM and CDR2 ANQGSEA. The CDR3 runs 14 residues. CDR3 amino acids: CSVEGGRGSDTQYF. CDR3 nucleotide sequence: TGCAGCGTTGAGGGAGGCAGGGGATCAGATACGCAGTATTTT.

This clone occurred once. The J gene is TRBJ2-1, the V gene TRBV5-6; TRBD2 aligns across 10 bases. The length of the CDR3 is 17 residues. The V and J ends lost 0 bases and 0 bases, in that order; junction bases with no gene match: 3. Germline loops: CDR1 SGHDT, CDR2 YYEEEE. The CDR3: CASSLDLAGDSYNEQFF. CDR3 sequence (DNA): TGTGCCAGCAGCTTGGACCTAGCGGGAGACTCCTACAATGAGCAGTTCTTC.

The J gene is TRBJ1-5, the V gene TRBV27; no definite D call. This CDR3 contains 17 residues. The V end lost 5 bases, the J end lost 0 bases, and 17 bases lay between the germline ends. Per germline, CDR1 MNHEY and CDR2 SMNVEV (reference sequence). The CDR3 nucleotides are TGTGCCAGCAGTAGTCGGATGGGCCTATATAGCAATCAGCCCCAGCATTTT. Protein: CASSSRMGLYSNQPQHF.

The chain is built from TRBV27 and TRBJ2-3; TRBD2 aligns across 9 bases. With V trimmed by 6 bases and J by 0 bases, 4 bases remained unmatched. The CDR3 consists of 15 residues. Germline V gives CDR1 MNHEY, CDR2 SMNVEV (reference sequence). The CDR3 protein is CASSLTSGSTDTQYF. The CDR3 region has the DNA TGTGCCAGCAGCCTAACTAGCGGGAGCACAGATACGCAGTATTTT.

V is TRBV7-2 and J is TRBJ1-4; TRBD1 matches 9 bases. CDR3 length: 17 amino acids. CDR1 is SGHTA, CDR2 FQGNSA, per germline. V was pared by 1 base and J by 1 base, with 4 bases of the junction left unmatched. CDR3 nucleotide sequence: TGTGCCAGCAGCTTAGTGGGGACAGGGAAAACTAATGAAAAACTGTTTTTT. It codes for CASSLVGTGKTNEKLFF.

The J gene is TRBJ1-1, the V gene TRBV6-5; D is undetermined. The CDR3 is 12 residues long. Germline lookup yields CDR1 MNHEY and CDR2 SVGAGI. Trimming stripped 6 bases from V and 7 bases from J, with 12 bases between. CDR3 residues: CASSPSDDEAFF. The DNA for the CDR3 is TGTGCCAGCAGCCCGTCGGACGATGAAGCTTTCTTT.

In nucleotides, the CDR3 is TGTGCCGCGGGACAGGTCCAAGAGACCCAGTACTTC. Its translation is CAAGQVQETQYF. This rearrangement joins TRBV28 to TRBJ2-5, with 8 nucleotides matching TRBD1. Germline V gene lookup returns CDR1 MDHEN and CDR2 SYDVKM. This CDR3 region has 12 residues. V was clipped by 11 bases and J by 1 base; unmatched bases: 3.